This is a list of T cell receptor beta chains from one sample in a study of cytomegalovirus exposure and HLA in healthy donors. TCRdb's table, derived via immunoSEQ multiplex PCR, lists solely in-frame clones and lacks some. Of 100,000 to 150,000 clones in the sample, about 83% were seen once. Sequenced material: PBMCs. The source of these receptors is a girl aged 2 to 9 in good health and CMV-seronegative. Both conserved end residues are part of each CDR3. The order of the fields is V gene, J gene, clone size, D gene, CDR3 protein, CDR3 DNA. The D gene is left open where the match is weak. Only part of the rows carry a size: once, few, many, or a class if the clone is expanded.

V gene: TRBV5-6; J gene: TRBJ1-1; clone size: few; D gene: -; CDR3 protein: CASSLNSYTEAFF; CDR3 DNA: TGTGCCAGCAGCCTGAACAGTTACACTGAAGCTTTCTTT
V gene: TRBV5-6; J gene: TRBJ1-1; clone size: once; D gene: -; CDR3 protein: CASSLVPGGIGVWDTEAFF; CDR3 DNA: TGTGCCAGCAGCTTGGTCCCGGGGGGGATTGGGGTTTGGGACACTGAAGCTTTCTTT
V gene: TRBV11-2; J gene: TRBJ2-7; clone size: -; D gene: TRBD2; CDR3 protein: CASSWGLAVTYEQYF; CDR3 DNA: TGTGCCAGCAGCTGGGGACTAGCGGTTACCTACGAGCAGTACTTC
V gene: TRBV19; J gene: TRBJ2-3; clone size: -; D gene: -; CDR3 protein: CASSMRSGTDTQYF; CDR3 DNA: TGTGCCAGTAGTATGAGGTCCGGCACAGATACGCAGTATTTT
V gene: TRBV2; J gene: TRBJ2-3; clone size: -; D gene: TRBD2; CDR3 protein: CASRRGGGDTQYF; CDR3 DNA: TGTGCCAGCCGGCGGGGGGGCGGGGATACGCAGTATTTT
V gene: TRBV9; J gene: TRBJ2-2; clone size: -; D gene: TRBD2; CDR3 protein: CASSVGLARTGELFF; CDR3 DNA: TGTGCCAGCAGCGTAGGACTAGCGCGGACCGGGGAGCTGTTTTTT
V gene: TRBV25-1; J gene: TRBJ2-5; clone size: -; D gene: TRBD1; CDR3 protein: CASSESQGQGEETQYF; CDR3 DNA: TGTGCCAGCAGTGAATCTCAGGGACAGGGGGAAGAGACCCAGTACTTC
V gene: TRBV28; J gene: TRBJ1-5; clone size: few; D gene: -; CDR3 protein: CARGRGQPQHF; CDR3 DNA: TGTGCCCGAGGGCGGGGTCAGCCCCAGCATTTT
V gene: TRBV29-1; J gene: TRBJ2-6; clone size: -; D gene: TRBD1; CDR3 protein: CSASSGTDISGANVLTF; CDR3 DNA: TGCAGTGCCTCCTCAGGGACAGACATCTCTGGGGCCAACGTCCTGACTTTC
V gene: TRBV5-1; J gene: TRBJ2-3; clone size: -; D gene: TRBD2; CDR3 protein: CASSSRTSSSTDTQYF; CDR3 DNA: TGCGCCAGCAGCTCGCGGACTAGCTCTAGCACAGATACGCAGTATTTT
V gene: TRBV27; J gene: TRBJ2-5; clone size: -; D gene: TRBD2; CDR3 protein: CASSSLAGGLKTQYF; CDR3 DNA: TGTGCCAGCAGTTCGTTAGCGGGAGGCTTGAAGACCCAGTACTTC
V gene: TRBV28; J gene: TRBJ1-5; clone size: -; D gene: -; CDR3 protein: CASSFRSPPQPQHF; CDR3 DNA: TGTGCCAGCAGTTTCCGTAGTCCTCCACAGCCCCAGCATTTT
V gene: TRBV9; J gene: TRBJ2-7; clone size: -; D gene: -; CDR3 protein: CASSVGRGPYEQYF; CDR3 DNA: TGTGCCAGCAGCGTAGGGCGGGGTCCCTACGAGCAGTACTTC
V gene: TRBV2; J gene: TRBJ2-1; clone size: -; D gene: -; CDR3 protein: CASSLTGLRSYNEQFF; CDR3 DNA: TGTGCCAGCAGTCTTACAGGGCTCCGATCATACAATGAGCAGTTCTTC
V gene: TRBV2; J gene: TRBJ2-2; clone size: -; D gene: TRBD2; CDR3 protein: CASLAGFTGELFF; CDR3 DNA: TGTGCCAGCCTAGCGGGGTTTACCGGGGAGCTGTTTTTT
V gene: TRBV28; J gene: TRBJ2-1; clone size: -; D gene: TRBD2; CDR3 protein: CASSSLAGVTYNEQFF; CDR3 DNA: TGTGCCAGCAGTTCACTAGCGGGGGTTACCTACAATGAGCAGTTCTTC
V gene: TRBV19; J gene: TRBJ1-3; clone size: -; D gene: TRBD1; CDR3 protein: CASSNPGRGFGNTIYF; CDR3 DNA: TGTGCCAGTAGCAACCCGGGCAGGGGGTTTGGAAACACCATATATTTT
V gene: TRBV6-5; J gene: TRBJ2-5; clone size: -; D gene: TRBD2; CDR3 protein: CASSSTSGRPARTQYF; CDR3 DNA: TGTGCCAGCAGTTCGACTAGCGGGAGACCCGCTAGGACCCAGTACTTC
V gene: TRBV6-5; J gene: TRBJ2-7; clone size: -; D gene: TRBD1; CDR3 protein: CASSSLTGGSYEQYF; CDR3 DNA: TGTGCCAGCAGTAGCCTGACAGGGGGCTCCTACGAGCAGTACTTC
V gene: TRBV29-1; J gene: TRBJ2-7; clone size: once; D gene: TRBD1; CDR3 protein: CSVEVGTGGYEQYF; CDR3 DNA: TGCAGCGTTGAAGTAGGGACAGGGGGCTACGAGCAGTACTTC
V gene: TRBV6-5; J gene: TRBJ1-1; clone size: -; D gene: TRBD1; CDR3 protein: CASSSRGQGIWAFF; CDR3 DNA: TGTGCCAGCAGTTCCAGGGGACAGGGGATCTGGGCTTTCTTT
V gene: TRBV5-4; J gene: TRBJ1-4; clone size: -; D gene: -; CDR3 protein: CASSFGADLGRPESNEKLFF; CDR3 DNA: TGTGCCAGCAGCTTTGGGGCAGACTTGGGGAGGCCCGAGTCTAATGAAAAACTGTTTTTT
V gene: TRBV5-1; J gene: TRBJ1-1; clone size: once; D gene: -; CDR3 protein: CASSPHNTRGKSSNTEAFF; CDR3 DNA: TGCGCCAGCAGCCCGCATAATACCAGGGGTAAGTCCTCGAACACTGAAGCTTTCTTT
V gene: TRBV5-1; J gene: TRBJ2-7; clone size: -; D gene: -; CDR3 protein: CASSSLDKSEQYF; CDR3 DNA: TGCGCCAGCAGCTCACTGGACAAGTCCGAGCAGTACTTC
V gene: TRBV6-5; J gene: TRBJ1-2; clone size: -; D gene: TRBD1; CDR3 protein: CASTRTGGGYTF; CDR3 DNA: TGTGCCAGCACCCGGACAGGTGGAGGCTACACCTTC
V gene: TRBV4-3; J gene: TRBJ1-1; clone size: few; D gene: -; CDR3 protein: CASSQDRNTEAFF; CDR3 DNA: TGCGCCAGCAGCCAAGACAGGAACACTGAAGCTTTCTTT
V gene: TRBV7-9; J gene: TRBJ2-5; clone size: -; D gene: TRBD2; CDR3 protein: CASSFDLAGEEETQYF; CDR3 DNA: TGTGCCAGCAGCTTTGATTTGGCGGGGGAAGAAGAGACCCAGTACTTC
V gene: TRBV6-6; J gene: TRBJ2-7; clone size: -; D gene: TRBD2; CDR3 protein: CASSYSGEGPYEQYF; CDR3 DNA: TGTGCCAGCAGTTACTCGGGGGAGGGCCCTTACGAGCAGTACTTC
V gene: TRBV5-1; J gene: TRBJ2-5; clone size: -; D gene: -; CDR3 protein: CASSPESETQYF; CDR3 DNA: TGCGCCAGCAGCCCCGAGTCAGAGACCCAGTACTTC
V gene: TRBV10-1; J gene: TRBJ2-1; clone size: -; D gene: TRBD2; CDR3 protein: CASSVGTSGSNEQFF; CDR3 DNA: TGCGCCAGCAGTGTCGGGACTAGCGGGAGCAATGAGCAGTTCTTC
V gene: TRBV28; J gene: TRBJ1-1; clone size: -; D gene: -; CDR3 protein: CASSFYHPRRAFF; CDR3 DNA: TGTGCCAGCAGTTTTTACCATCCTCGGAGGGCTTTCTTT
V gene: TRBV5-1; J gene: TRBJ1-1; clone size: few; D gene: -; CDR3 protein: CASSLLGRNEAFF; CDR3 DNA: TGCGCCAGCAGCTTGCTGGGGAGAAATGAAGCTTTCTTT
V gene: TRBV27; J gene: TRBJ1-4; clone size: -; D gene: -; CDR3 protein: CASSLRQGMSEKLFF; CDR3 DNA: TGTGCCAGCAGTTTAAGGCAGGGGATGAGTGAAAAACTGTTTTTT
V gene: TRBV29-1; J gene: TRBJ2-7; clone size: -; D gene: -; CDR3 protein: CSAAGRANYEQYF; CDR3 DNA: TGCAGCGCCGCAGGCAGGGCCAACTACGAGCAGTACTTC
V gene: TRBV21-1; J gene: TRBJ2-2; clone size: -; D gene: -; CDR3 protein: CASSKEEVNTGELFF; CDR3 DNA: TGTGCCAGCAGCAAAGAGGAGGTGAACACCGGGGAGCTGTTTTTT
V gene: TRBV5-5; J gene: TRBJ1-2; clone size: -; D gene: TRBD1; CDR3 protein: CASSRETGVISYGYTF; CDR3 DNA: TGTGCCAGCAGCCGAGAGACAGGGGTTATTAGCTATGGCTACACCTTC
V gene: TRBV25-1; J gene: TRBJ2-7; clone size: -; D gene: -; CDR3 protein: CASSHEARWGVYEQYF; CDR3 DNA: TGTGCCAGCAGCCATGAAGCGCGGTGGGGGGTATACGAGCAGTACTTC
V gene: TRBV9; J gene: TRBJ2-5; clone size: -; D gene: TRBD2; CDR3 protein: CASSVPRRLAGDALSGRAQYF; CDR3 DNA: TGTGCCAGCAGCGTTCCCCGGAGGTTAGCGGGGGACGCCCTTTCGGGAAGGGCCCAGTACTTC
V gene: TRBV29-1; J gene: TRBJ1-1; clone size: few; D gene: -; CDR3 protein: CSVEEGGVTEAFF; CDR3 DNA: TGCAGCGTAGAGGAGGGGGGGGTCACTGAAGCTTTCTTT
V gene: TRBV25-1; J gene: TRBJ1-1; clone size: -; D gene: -; CDR3 protein: CASSRLNTEAFF; CDR3 DNA: TGTGCCAGCAGTCGACTTAACACTGAAGCTTTCTTT
V gene: TRBV4-2; J gene: TRBJ2-7; clone size: -; D gene: TRBD2; CDR3 protein: CASSQGSGGAYEQYF; CDR3 DNA: TGTGCCAGCAGCCAAGGAAGCGGGGGGGCCTACGAGCAGTACTTC
V gene: TRBV30; J gene: TRBJ1-4; clone size: few; D gene: -; CDR3 protein: CAWSDGRDFEKLFF; CDR3 DNA: TGTGCCTGGAGTGATGGCAGGGACTTTGAAAAACTGTTTTTT
V gene: TRBV15; J gene: TRBJ2-5; clone size: -; D gene: TRBD1; CDR3 protein: CATSWGQGIWSETQYF; CDR3 DNA: TGTGCCACCAGCTGGGGACAGGGGATATGGTCGGAGACCCAGTACTTC
V gene: TRBV5-8; J gene: TRBJ2-5; clone size: once; D gene: TRBD2; CDR3 protein: CASSSGTSGRPNEGTQYF; CDR3 DNA: TGTGCCAGCAGCTCTGGGACTAGCGGGAGGCCAAATGAGGGGACCCAGTACTTC
V gene: TRBV6-5; J gene: TRBJ1-6; clone size: -; D gene: -; CDR3 protein: CAVGRAGEGSPLHF; CDR3 DNA: TGTGCCGTTGGCCGGGCCGGGGAAGGTTCACCCCTCCACTTT
V gene: TRBV15; J gene: TRBJ2-1; clone size: -; D gene: TRBD2; CDR3 protein: CATSRGGRAGYNEQFF; CDR3 DNA: TGTGCCACCAGCAGAGGAGGGCGAGCGGGGTACAATGAGCAGTTCTTC
V gene: TRBV11-2; J gene: TRBJ2-7; clone size: -; D gene: -; CDR3 protein: CASSLNRVVAEQYF; CDR3 DNA: TGTGCCAGCAGCTTAAATCGCGTCGTAGCCGAGCAGTACTTC
V gene: TRBV5-4; J gene: TRBJ2-7; clone size: -; D gene: TRBD1; CDR3 protein: CASDFRPDRGNYEQYF; CDR3 DNA: TGTGCCAGCGACTTTAGGCCCGACAGGGGTAACTACGAGCAGTACTTC
V gene: TRBV29-1; J gene: TRBJ1-1; clone size: -; D gene: -; CDR3 protein: CSVEGSTEAFF; CDR3 DNA: TGCAGCGTTGAAGGGAGTACTGAAGCTTTCTTT
V gene: TRBV6-5; J gene: TRBJ2-1; clone size: -; D gene: TRBD1; CDR3 protein: CASSLDRGTEQFF; CDR3 DNA: TGTGCCAGCAGTTTGGACAGGGGAACTGAGCAGTTCTTC